Each of the 9 T cell receptor beta chains below was sequenced from the same sample in a study of cytotoxic CD8 clonotypes in ibrutinib-treated CLL. Generated by immunoSEQ multiplex PCR, the TCRdb table keeps only in-frame clones and is missing some. The table has roughly 40,000 clones, roughly three quarters seen once. The sequenced sample was PBMCs, obtained after 12 months of ibrutinib treatment. The receptors come from a human donor with chronic lymphocytic leukemia.

This clone has a handful of counts. The gene calls are TRBV5-4 and TRBJ1-2; D call uncertain. This CDR3 spans 16 amino acids. CDR1 is SGHNT and CDR2 is YYREEE in the germline V gene (reference sequence). Trimming left V 0 bases short and J 7 bases short, with 19 bases between. CDR3 DNA: TGTGCCAGCAGCTTGGTGAGTGACGCCCTCCGGGGTGGCTACACCTTC. It is translated as CASSLVSDALRGGYTF.

The genes are TRBV20-1 and TRBJ1-1; no clear D gene. Per germline, CDR1 DFQATT and CDR2 SNEGSKA (reference sequence). Deletions cut 6 bases from V and 2 bases from J, with 7 bases between. This CDR3 contains 11 residues. Here the CDR3 DNA reads TGCAGTGCACTAGGTAACACTGAAGCTTTCTTT. Amino acid sequence: CSALGNTEAFF.

The chain recombines TRBV7-2 with TRBJ2-3; TRBD2 matches 9 bases. The trim removed 4 bases at V and 0 bases at J, leaving 5 bases unmatched. Germline V lookup: CDR1 SGHTA, CDR2 FQGNSA. The CDR3 consists of 16 residues. The CDR3 sequence is CASSSLAGISTDTQYF. CDR3 coding DNA: TGTGCCAGCAGCTCGCTAGCGGGAATTAGCACAGATACGCAGTATTTT.

There are a few counts of this clone. The chain employs TRBV7-9 and TRBJ1-4; D not certain. CDR1 is SEHNR and CDR2 is FQNEAQ in the germline V gene (reference sequence). CDR3 length equals 11 residues. Trimming cost V 4 bases and J 7 bases, with 4 bases left between them. The chain's CDR3 is CASSSSEKLFF. The DNA for the CDR3 is TGTGCCAGCAGCTCCAGTGAAAAACTGTTTTTT.

The V call is TRBV5-6, the J call TRBJ2-1, with D hard to call. This CDR3 region has 14 residues. Trimming left V 4 bases short and J 5 bases short, with 13 bases between. Germline loops: CDR1 SGHDT, CDR2 YYEEEE. The CDR3 protein is CASSHYFHDNEQFF. The CDR3 DNA follows: TGTGCCAGCAGCCATTATTTCCACGACAATGAGCAGTTCTTC.

This rearrangement joins TRBV5-4 to TRBJ1-5; D is possibly TRBD1 (5 bases). CDR3 length: 14 residues. The germline V gene has CDR1 SGHNT and CDR2 YYREEE (reference sequence). V lost 3 bases and J lost 4, with 11 bases in between. For the CDR3, the DNA is TGTGCCAGCAGCTCGGGCGGGGGGAATCAGCCCCAGCATTTT. Its translation is CASSSGGGNQPQHF.

V is TRBV6-6 and J is TRBJ2-7, with 7 bases that match TRBD1. V was pared by 6 bases and J by 2 bases, with 4 bases of the junction left unmatched. The CDR3 covers 13 residues. Germline lookup yields CDR1 MNHNY and CDR2 SVGAGI (reference sequence). This chain's CDR3 is CASSDRAAYEQYF. In DNA, the CDR3 is TGTGCCAGCAGCGACAGGGCGGCCTACGAGCAGTACTTC.

The chain couples TRBV5-4 to TRBJ1-2; D is perhaps TRBD1 (6 bases). Germline loops: CDR1 SGHNT, CDR2 YYREEE (reference sequence). The CDR3 covers 17 residues. Trimming took 0 bases from V and 0 from J, leaving 15 bases between them. CDR3 nucleotide sequence: TGTGCCAGCAGCTTGGGGGGGCACGGAGACTCTAACTATGGCTACACCTTC. Translating gives CASSLGGHGDSNYGYTF.

The rearrangement links TRBV7-2 to TRBJ2-4, with D possibly matching TRBD1 (6 bases). The CDR3 has 16 residues. Germline V gives CDR1 SGHTA, CDR2 FQGNSA. Trimming stripped 4 bases from V and 0 bases from J, with 13 bases between. The DNA of the CDR3 is TGTGCCAGCAGCTCGCCGGGACACCTAGCCAAAAACATTCAGTACTTC. Protein: CASSSPGHLAKNIQYF.